These 27 T cell receptor beta chains were sequenced from one sample in a study of blood T cell repertoires in COVID-19. Generated by immunoSEQ multiplex PCR, the TCRdb table keeps only in-frame clones and is missing some. The data hold around 75,000 clones, with 60% to 85% observed a single time. Sequencing was performed on peripheral blood. These TCRs come from a woman older than 75 with active or convalescent COVID-19.

This chain uses TRBV9 with TRBJ2-1; D not certain. V was shortened by 3 bases and J by 9 bases, with 16 bases between the two germline ends. The CDR3 runs 14 residues. Germline values: CDR1 SGDLS, CDR2 YYNGEE. The CDR3 nucleotides are TGTGCCAGCAGCGAGTCAGTGACTTGGCCTGAGCAGTTCTTC. Amino acids: CASSESVTWPEQFF.

J is TRBJ2-1 and V is TRBV14, with TRBD2 identical over 7 bases. V dropped 2 bases and J dropped 0; count of bases not matched to a gene: 7. Germline V CDR1 and CDR2: SGHDN, FVKESK. The CDR3 has 17 residues. CDR3 nucleotide sequence: TGTGCCAGCAGCCAACAGTTACTAGCGTACTCCTACAATGAGCAGTTCTTC. Its protein product is CASSQQLLAYSYNEQFF.

As DNA, the CDR3 is TGTGCCAGTAGTGTAACCGGGACAGGGGGTAACGCCAAAAACATTCAGTACTTC. It translates to CASSVTGTGGNAKNIQYF. The chain has TRBV19 and TRBJ2-4; 11 positions match TRBD1. The V gene end was trimmed by 5 bases and the J gene end by 1 base; junction bases not matched to a gene: 10. The CDR3 is made up of 18 amino acids. The germline V gene has CDR1 LNHDA and CDR2 SQIVND (reference sequence).

The V gene is TRBV19, the J gene TRBJ1-1; the D is unclear. Germline V gene lookup returns CDR1 LNHDA and CDR2 SQIVND (reference sequence). The CDR3 runs to 12 residues. V was cut by 7 bases and J by 1 base, with 7 bases left in between. For the CDR3, the DNA is TGTGCCAGTAATCACAGGAACACTGAAGCTTTCTTT. Translated, it gives CASNHRNTEAFF.

This chain links TRBV7-2 with TRBJ1-3, with D unresolved. The ends were cut back, 1 base at V and 3 bases at J, with 10 bases in the middle. Germline V CDR1 and CDR2: SGHTA, FQGNSA. This CDR3 region has 15 residues. CDR3: CASSLGLGRGNTIYF. The CDR3 DNA sequence: TGTGCCAGCAGCTTAGGTCTGGGCCGTGGAAACACCATATATTTT.

The rearrangement uses TRBV29-1 and TRBJ1-1; no definite D call. The ends were cut back, 3 bases at V and 1 base at J, with 6 bases in the middle. The CDR3 extends over 12 amino acids. Germline CDR1 is SQVTM and CDR2 is ANQGSEA. DNA for the CDR3: TGCAGCGTTGAGATCGGGAACACTGAAGCTTTCTTT. This codes for CSVEIGNTEAFF.

The chain carries TRBV3-1 (or the pseudogene TRBV3-2) and TRBJ2-7; TRBD1 matches 8 bases. Per the germline V gene, CDR1 is LGHDT and CDR2 is YNNKEL (reference sequence). The V and J ends lost 6 bases and 3 bases, in that order; junction bases with no gene match: 4. This CDR3 is built from 13 residues. CDR3 nucleotide sequence: TGTGCCAGCAGAGACAGGGGACTCTACGAGCAGTACTTC. This gives the protein CASRDRGLYEQYF.

The chain couples TRBV10-3 to TRBJ2-1, with D possibly matching TRBD2 (5 bases). V lost 4 bases to trimming and J lost 3 bases, with 19 bases between them. The germline V gene has CDR1 ENHRY and CDR2 SYGVKD. The CDR3 has 17 residues. CDR3 region: CAISGPTERLHYNEQFF. CDR3 nucleotide sequence: TGTGCCATCAGTGGGCCCACAGAGCGGCTCCACTACAATGAGCAGTTCTTC.

This clone occurred once. The V gene is TRBV2, the J gene TRBJ2-2, with a tentative D call TRBD2 (5 bases). CDR1 is SNHLY and CDR2 is FYNNEI in the germline V gene. With 6 bases removed from V and 2 bases from J, the gap between germline ends came to 16 bases. The CDR3 extends over 16 amino acids. The CDR3 is CASSPRGRANTGELFF. DNA for the CDR3: TGTGCCAGCAGCCCTCGGGGTCGGGCTAACACCGGGGAGCTGTTTTTT.

This clone was counted between two and nine times. The rearrangement links TRBV7-2 to TRBJ2-7; 12 bases agree with TRBD2. CDR1 is SGHTA and CDR2 is FQGNSA in the germline V gene. The length of the CDR3 is 13 residues. V gave up 5 bases and J gave up 9 bases; unmatched junction bases: 5. CDR3 in amino acids: CASSPGTSGPQYF. The CDR3 nucleotides are TGTGCCAGCAGCCCTGGGACTAGCGGGCCGCAGTACTTC.

The chain couples TRBV2 to TRBJ2-3, with D possibly matching TRBD1 (6 bases). The CDR3 spans 15 residues. Trimming took off 2 bases at V and 3 bases at J, with 12 bases between the two ends. Germline assignment: CDR1 SNHLY and CDR2 FYNNEI. DNA for the CDR3: TGTGCCAGCAGTGAAATGGGACACCGAACAGATACGCAGTATTTT. Translated, it gives CASSEMGHRTDTQYF. Filled out from reference TRBV2 and TRBJ2-3, the complete variable domain reads EPEVTQTPSHQVTQMGQEVILRCVPISNHLYFYWYRQILGQKVEFLVSFYNNEISEKSEIFDDQFSVERPDGSNFTLKIRSTKLEDSAMYFCASSEMGHRTDTQYFGPGTRLTVL.

This clone was detected once. The J gene is TRBJ2-2, the V gene TRBV7-8; 7 bases map to TRBD1. The CDR3 consists of 17 residues. The V gene's germline CDR1 is SGHVS and CDR2 FQNEAQ. V was clipped by 5 bases and J by 1 base; unmatched bases: 10. CDR3 loop: CASSPSVRGQNTGELFF. The CDR3 coding sequence is TGTGCCAGCAGCCCATCGGTGAGGGGGCAGAACACCGGGGAGCTGTTTTTT.

The chain recombines TRBV19 with TRBJ1-2; tentative D call: TRBD1 (6 bases). V dropped 4 bases and J dropped 2 bases, with 14 bases sitting between them. This CDR3 comprises 15 residues. Germline V gene data show CDR1 as LNHDA and CDR2 as SQIVND (reference sequence). CDR3 nucleotides: TGTGCCAGTAGTAGGTCACAGGGTTCGAACTATGGCTACACCTTC. It yields the protein CASSRSQGSNYGYTF.

The chain is built from TRBV2 and TRBJ1-3; 9 nucleotides align to TRBD1. From germline, CDR1 is SNHLY and CDR2 FYNNEI. The V gene end was trimmed by 2 bases and the J gene end by 2 bases; junction bases not matched to a gene: 7. The CDR3 runs 17 residues. CDR3 DNA sequence: TGTGCCAGCAGTGAAATCGGACAGGGGACGGCTGGAAACACCATATATTTT. This encodes CASSEIGQGTAGNTIYF.

The genes are TRBV6-6 and TRBJ1-2, with TRBD1 matching over 8 bases. In germline, CDR1 is MNHNY, CDR2 SVGAGI (reference sequence). V shed 2 bases, J shed 5 bases, and the junction held 7 bases outside the gene matches. This CDR3 comprises 15 residues. The DNA of the CDR3 is TGTGCCAGCAGTTACACGGACAGGGTAAAGTATGGCTACACCTTC. Translating gives CASSYTDRVKYGYTF.

This clone turned up a few times. The CDR3 DNA reads as TGTGCCTGGAGTGACGGGGGTAGCGGGAGGGGCGCAGATACGCAGTATTTT. Translation gives CAWSDGGSGRGADTQYF. The chain is built from TRBV30 and TRBJ2-3; TRBD2 matches at 11 bases. The V and J ends lost 1 base and 4 bases, in that order; junction bases with no gene match: 10. Germline CDR1 and CDR2: GTSNPN and SVGIG (reference sequence). The CDR3 extends over 17 amino acids.

The chain links TRBV11-2 to TRBJ2-7, with D perhaps matching TRBD1 (7 bases). V lost 5 bases, J lost 6 bases, and 17 bases lay in between. CDR3 length: 14 residues. Germline loops: CDR1 SGHAT, CDR2 FQNNGV. Here the CDR3 reads CASSIPGGMGEQYF. CDR3 DNA sequence: TGTGCCAGCAGCATACCAGGGGGGATGGGCGAGCAGTACTTC.

The rearrangement links TRBV20-1 to TRBJ1-2; the D is unclear. The CDR3 is 10 residues long. Deletions cut 6 bases from V and 4 bases from J, with 6 bases between. The V gene's germline CDR1 is DFQATT and CDR2 SNEGSKA (reference sequence). CDR3 sequence: CSAPGYGYTF. CDR3 sequence (DNA): TGCAGTGCCCCAGGCTATGGCTACACCTTC.

The V and J genes are TRBV27 and TRBJ2-7, with D possibly matching TRBD1 (5 bases). The CDR3 has 14 amino acids. CDR1 and CDR2 (germline): MNHEY, SMNVEV (reference sequence). The germline V and J ends were trimmed by 1 base and 2 bases, with 9 bases remaining between them. CDR3 coding DNA: TGTGCCAGCAGTTTATTGGGGCGAACCTACGAGCAGTACTTC. Translated, it gives CASSLLGRTYEQYF.

This sequence joins TRBV7-2 and TRBJ2-7; TRBD1 aligns across 8 bases. Germline trimming cut 6 bases from V and 4 bases from J; bases unmatched to any gene: 11. This CDR3 is built from 15 residues. Germline V gives CDR1 SGHTA, CDR2 FQGNSA. CDR3 region: CASSSQGVGGYEQYF. DNA for the CDR3: TGTGCCAGCAGTTCACAGGGGGTCGGAGGATACGAGCAGTACTTC.

This clone was detected only a few times. The gene calls are TRBV6-5 and TRBJ1-2; 9 nucleotides match TRBD1. V shed 6 bases and J 12 bases; nucleotides not matched to a gene: 8. The CDR3 extends over 12 amino acids. Germline V CDR1 and CDR2: MNHEY, SVGAGI. The CDR3 DNA is TGTGCCAGCAGCCGCGACAGGGGGTACCACACCTTC. It yields the protein CASSRDRGYHTF.

J is TRBJ2-7 and V is TRBV19, with a weak D call TRBD1 (5 bases). From germline, CDR1 is LNHDA and CDR2 SQIVND (reference sequence). Trimming removed 3 bases from V and 4 bases from J, with 10 bases in between. The CDR3 extends over 13 amino acids. The CDR3 loop reads CASSMGHRYEQYF. The CDR3 DNA is TGTGCCAGTAGTATGGGGCACCGTTACGAGCAGTACTTC.

There are a few counts of this clone. This sequence joins TRBV24-1 and TRBJ2-2; tentative D call: TRBD2 (6 bases). Germline V CDR1 and CDR2: KGHDR, SFDVKD. CDR3 size: 13 residues. Trimming stripped 6 bases from V and 5 bases from J, with 9 bases between. Here the CDR3 reads CATSYGGTGELFF. The CDR3 coding sequence is TGTGCCACCAGTTACGGGGGTACCGGGGAGCTGTTTTTT.

V usage is TRBV7-8 and J usage is TRBJ1-4, with 10 bases lining up with TRBD1. Germline V CDR1 and CDR2: SGHVS, FQNEAQ. Unmatched junction bases numbered 1, after V lost 5 bases and J lost 4 bases. This CDR3 has 14 residues. The CDR3 region is CASSRDRGNEKLFF. Written as DNA, the CDR3 is TGTGCCAGCAGCCGGGACAGGGGTAATGAAAAACTGTTTTTT.

The chain couples TRBV4-3 to TRBJ2-1; 9 bases are shared with TRBD2. The germline V gene encodes CDR1 LGHNA and CDR2 YSLEER. The length of the CDR3 is 18 residues. The junction had 15 bases not matched to a gene; V was cut back by 2 bases and J by 7 bases. CDR3 in amino acids: CASSQWVSPGLAKNEQFF. CDR3 DNA: TGCGCCAGCAGCCAATGGGTTAGCCCGGGACTAGCTAAGAATGAGCAGTTCTTC.

CDR3 residues: CASSVFGQGPWEQYF. CDR3 coding DNA: TGTGCCAGCAGTGTATTTGGACAGGGGCCCTGGGAGCAGTACTTC. The V gene is TRBV25-1, the J gene TRBJ2-7; 9 bases align to TRBD1. Germline-derived CDR1 and CDR2 are MGHDK and SYGVNS. The CDR3 extends over 15 amino acids. Germline trimming cut 4 bases from V and 7 bases from J; bases unmatched to any gene: 11.

This sequence joins TRBV7-9 and TRBJ2-7; 8 bases map to TRBD2. The V and J ends lost 5 bases and 4 bases, in that order; junction bases with no gene match: 10. Germline V gene lookup returns CDR1 SEHNR and CDR2 FQNEAQ (reference sequence). This CDR3 is built from 15 residues. For the CDR3, the DNA is TGTGCCAGCAGCCCGCGCGGGGGGCAATGGTACGAGCAGTACTTC. Its translation is CASSPRGGQWYEQYF.